This entry concerns a single T cell receptor beta chain. Which antigen it targets is not known. There are no base qualities to consult, and no much larger clone falls within one base. TCRbeta CDR3 regions were amplified from genomic DNA by means of the immunoSEQ Assay, a bias-controlled multiplex PCR. The original methods were these. Within the assay, amplification of reference gene primers was used to estimate how many nucleated cells each sample contained. Sequence reads were collapsed and filtered to measure the absolute abundance of every unique TCRbeta CDR3 rearrangement. For each sample, productive Simpson clonality was calculated as the square root of Simpson's diversity index across productive rearrangements. This is the immuneACCESS table as TCRdb keeps it, with only in-frame sequences that have V and J called. A part of the clones is gone; compared with another copy, unresolved V genes explain less than half, and the rest is unexplained. That table furnishes V, J and clone size, whereas the DNA furnished D and trimming. The table for this sample lists roughly 100,000 clones; 75% to 90% of them were counted only once. Roughly 15% of the sample lies in the top ten.

This record belongs to a study of blood T cell repertoires in COVID-19 (TCRdb year 2020). In the study overall: The collaborator samples originated in the United States, Italy and Spain and spanned the acute and convalescent phases of COVID-19. The prospective study material was composed of cDNA or gDNA derived from T cells, B-cell-depleted T cells, or PBMCs. Subjects who had been exposed to COVID-19, were actively infected with it, or had recovered from it provided the deeply sampled blood TCRbeta repertoires that made up the dataset. A freely available public database, intended as a resource for researchers studying the immune response to SARS-CoV-2, is where the repertoires were released. The samples were drawn from the first 160 participants of the ongoing ImmuneRACE study and from 950 to 1,500 subjects provided by 6 global collaborators. A de-identified subject ID, COVID-19 status, age in years and sex were almost always included in the sample metadata. HLA class I and class II types, where available, came from metadata supplied by the sample provider rather than from assay-based typing.

The CDR3 starts with the cysteine, ends with the phenylalanine, and has 14 residues. The read is trimmed to its CDR3 DNA, 42 bases read in frame from base 1. V drops 2 bases and J drops 5 bases, leaving 11 bases in between. CDR1 MDHEN and CDR2 SYDVKM were looked up in the germline V gene. The research as a whole found: How much clinical and demographic metadata was included differed by source and by participant, and the metadata was provided uncurated.

Each collaborating institution followed its own protocols to collect whole blood in K2EDTA tubes. For TCRbeta analysis, collaborator samples were shipped as frozen whole blood, as isolated PBMCs, or as DNA extracted from either sample type. Rearrangement joined TRBV28 to TRBJ2-3; the D gene is perhaps TRBD2, on 6 matching bases. The receptor was isolated from a middle-aged man with acute or convalescent COVID-19. The sequenced sample consisted of peripheral blood. The CDR3 corresponds to CASSLAGPGDTQYF. The DNA sequence reads TGTGCCAGCAGTTTAGCGGGGCCGGGAGATACGCAGTATTTT.